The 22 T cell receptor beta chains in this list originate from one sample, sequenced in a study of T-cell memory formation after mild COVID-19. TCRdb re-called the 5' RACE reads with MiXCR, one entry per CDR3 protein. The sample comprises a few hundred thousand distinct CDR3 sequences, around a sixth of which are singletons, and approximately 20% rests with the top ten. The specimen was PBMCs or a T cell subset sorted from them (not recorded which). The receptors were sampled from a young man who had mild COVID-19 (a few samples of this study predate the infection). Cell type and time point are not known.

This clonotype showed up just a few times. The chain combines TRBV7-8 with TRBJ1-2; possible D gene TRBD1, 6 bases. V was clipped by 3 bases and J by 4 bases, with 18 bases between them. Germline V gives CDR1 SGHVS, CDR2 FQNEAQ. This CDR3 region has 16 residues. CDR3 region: CASSFSSGGLSYGYTF. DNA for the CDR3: TGTGCCAGCAGCTTCTCCTCGGGGGGGCTATCCTATGGCTACACCTTC.

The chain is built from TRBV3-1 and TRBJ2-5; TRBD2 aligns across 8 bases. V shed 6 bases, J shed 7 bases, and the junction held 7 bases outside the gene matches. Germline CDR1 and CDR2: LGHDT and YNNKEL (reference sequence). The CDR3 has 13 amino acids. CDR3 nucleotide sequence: TGTGCCAGCAGGGATGAGGCGGGGGGGACCCAGTACTTC. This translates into CASRDEAGGTQYF.

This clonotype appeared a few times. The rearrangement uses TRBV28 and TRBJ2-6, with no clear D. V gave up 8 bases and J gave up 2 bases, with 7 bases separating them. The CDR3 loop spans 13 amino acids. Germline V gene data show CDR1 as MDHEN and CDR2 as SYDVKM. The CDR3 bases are TGTGCCAGCGTAAGCCCTGGGGCCAACGTCCTGACTTTC. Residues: CASVSPGANVLTF.

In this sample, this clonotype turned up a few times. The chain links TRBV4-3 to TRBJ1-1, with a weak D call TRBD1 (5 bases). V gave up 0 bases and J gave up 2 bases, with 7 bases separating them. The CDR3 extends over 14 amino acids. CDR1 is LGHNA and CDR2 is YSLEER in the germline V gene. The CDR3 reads CASSQDQGNTEAFF. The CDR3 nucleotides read TGCGCCAGCAGCCAAGATCAGGGAAACACTGAAGCTTTCTTT.

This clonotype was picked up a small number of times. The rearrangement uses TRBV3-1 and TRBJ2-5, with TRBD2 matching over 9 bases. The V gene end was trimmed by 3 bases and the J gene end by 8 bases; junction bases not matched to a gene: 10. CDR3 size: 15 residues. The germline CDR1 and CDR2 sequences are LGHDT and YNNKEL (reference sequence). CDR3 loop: CASSHFSGGGDTQYF. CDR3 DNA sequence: TGTGCCAGCAGCCACTTTAGCGGGGGAGGTGACACCCAGTACTTC.

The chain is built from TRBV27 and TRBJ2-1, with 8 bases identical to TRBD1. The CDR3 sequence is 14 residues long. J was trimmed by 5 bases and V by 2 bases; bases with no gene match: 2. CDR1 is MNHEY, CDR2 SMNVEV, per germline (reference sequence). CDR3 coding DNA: TGTGCCAGCAGTTTACAGGGGGCCGACAATGAGCAGTTCTTC. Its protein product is CASSLQGADNEQFF.

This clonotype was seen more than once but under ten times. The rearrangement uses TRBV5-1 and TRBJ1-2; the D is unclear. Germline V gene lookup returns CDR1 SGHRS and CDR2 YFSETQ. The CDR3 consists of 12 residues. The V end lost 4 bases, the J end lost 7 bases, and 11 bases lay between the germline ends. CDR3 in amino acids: CASSEPGGGYTF. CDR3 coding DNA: TGCGCCAGCAGCGAACCAGGCGGTGGCTACACCTTC.

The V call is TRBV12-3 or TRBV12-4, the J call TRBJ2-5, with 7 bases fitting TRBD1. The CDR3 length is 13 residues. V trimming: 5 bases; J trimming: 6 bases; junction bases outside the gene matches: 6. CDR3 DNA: TGTGCCAGCAGTCGCCGACAGGGCCAGACCCAGTACTTC. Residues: CASSRRQGQTQYF.

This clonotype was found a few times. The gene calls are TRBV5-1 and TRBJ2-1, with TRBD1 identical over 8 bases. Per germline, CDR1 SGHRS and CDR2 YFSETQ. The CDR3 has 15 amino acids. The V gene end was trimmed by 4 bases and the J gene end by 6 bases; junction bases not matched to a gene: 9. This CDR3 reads CASSGGDRLFNEQFF. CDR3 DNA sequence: TGCGCCAGCAGCGGTGGGGACAGGTTGTTCAATGAGCAGTTCTTC.

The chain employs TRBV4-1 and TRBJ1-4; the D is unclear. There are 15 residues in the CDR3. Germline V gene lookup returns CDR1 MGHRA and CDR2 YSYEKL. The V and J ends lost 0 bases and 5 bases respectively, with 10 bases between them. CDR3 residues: CASSQDRAANEKLFF. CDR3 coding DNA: TGCGCCAGCAGCCAAGACCGGGCCGCCAATGAAAAACTGTTTTTT.

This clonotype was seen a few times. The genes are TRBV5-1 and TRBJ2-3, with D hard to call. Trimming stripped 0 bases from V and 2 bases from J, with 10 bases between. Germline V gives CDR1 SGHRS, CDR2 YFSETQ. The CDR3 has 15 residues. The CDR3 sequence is CASSLDILNTDTQYF. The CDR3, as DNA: TGCGCCAGCAGCTTGGATATCCTAAACACAGATACGCAGTATTTT.

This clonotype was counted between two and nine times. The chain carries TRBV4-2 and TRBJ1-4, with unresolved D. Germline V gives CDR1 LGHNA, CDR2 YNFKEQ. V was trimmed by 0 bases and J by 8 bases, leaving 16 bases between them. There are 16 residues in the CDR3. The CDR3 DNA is TGTGCCAGCAGCCAAGATCCTGGTGAGGCCGGGGAAAAACTGTTTTTT. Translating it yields CASSQDPGEAGEKLFF.

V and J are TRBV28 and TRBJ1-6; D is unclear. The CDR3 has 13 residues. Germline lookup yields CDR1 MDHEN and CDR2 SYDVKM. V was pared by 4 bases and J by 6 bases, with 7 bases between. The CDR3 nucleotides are TGTGCCAGCAGTTGGCAGCCTAATTCACCCCTCCACTTT. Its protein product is CASSWQPNSPLHF. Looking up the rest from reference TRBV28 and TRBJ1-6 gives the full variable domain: DVKVTQSSRYLVKRTGEKVFLECVQDMDHENMFWYRQDPGLGLRLIYFSYDVKMKEKGDIPEGYSVSREKKERFSLILESASTNQTSMYLCASSWQPNSPLHFGNGTRLTVT.

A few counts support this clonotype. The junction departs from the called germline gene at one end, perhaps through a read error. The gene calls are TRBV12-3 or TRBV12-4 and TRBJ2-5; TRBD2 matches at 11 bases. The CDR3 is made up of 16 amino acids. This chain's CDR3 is CAGSFGLAGGGETQYF. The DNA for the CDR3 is TGTGCCGGCAGTTTTGGGCTAGCGGGGGGAGGTGAGACCCAGTACTTC.

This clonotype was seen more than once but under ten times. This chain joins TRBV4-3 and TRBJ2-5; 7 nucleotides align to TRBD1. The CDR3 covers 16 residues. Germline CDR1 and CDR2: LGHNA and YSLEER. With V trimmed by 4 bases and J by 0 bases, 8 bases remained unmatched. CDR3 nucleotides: TGCGCCAGCAGCCGACAACAGGGGATGTACCAAGAGACCCAGTACTTC. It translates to CASSRQQGMYQETQYF.

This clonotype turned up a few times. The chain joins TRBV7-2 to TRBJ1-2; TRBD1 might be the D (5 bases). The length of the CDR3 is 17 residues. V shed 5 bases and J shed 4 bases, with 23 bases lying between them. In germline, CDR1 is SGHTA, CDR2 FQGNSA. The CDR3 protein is CASSPLGGAGRPYGYTF. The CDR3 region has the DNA TGTGCCAGCAGCCCCCTTGGTGGGGCAGGGCGACCCTATGGCTACACCTTC.

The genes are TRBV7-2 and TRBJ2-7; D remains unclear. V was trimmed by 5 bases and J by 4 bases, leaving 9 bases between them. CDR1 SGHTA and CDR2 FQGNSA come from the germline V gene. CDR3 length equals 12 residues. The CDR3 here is CASSPPTYEQYF. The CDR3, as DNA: TGTGCCAGCAGCCCCCCGACATACGAGCAGTACTTC.

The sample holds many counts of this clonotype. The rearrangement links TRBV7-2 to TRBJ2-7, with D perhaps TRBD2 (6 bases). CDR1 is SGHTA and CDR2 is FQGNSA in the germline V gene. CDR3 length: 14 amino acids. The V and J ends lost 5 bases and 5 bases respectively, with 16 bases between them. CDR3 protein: CASSLPSGANEQYF. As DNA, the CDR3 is TGTGCCAGCAGCCTCCCCTCGGGAGCCAACGAGCAGTACTTC. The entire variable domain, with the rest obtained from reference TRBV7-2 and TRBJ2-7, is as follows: GAGVSQSPSNKVTEKGKDVELRCDPISGHTALYWYRQSLGQGLEFLIYFQGNSAPDKSGLPSDRFSAERTGGSVSTLTIQRTQQEDSAVYLCASSLPSGANEQYFGPGTRLTVT.

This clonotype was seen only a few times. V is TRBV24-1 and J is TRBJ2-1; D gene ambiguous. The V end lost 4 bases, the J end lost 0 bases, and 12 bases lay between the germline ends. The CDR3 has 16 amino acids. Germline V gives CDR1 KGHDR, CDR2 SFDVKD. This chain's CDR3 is CATSDGAASSYNEQFF. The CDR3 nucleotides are TGTGCCACCAGTGACGGCGCGGCAAGCTCCTACAATGAGCAGTTCTTC.

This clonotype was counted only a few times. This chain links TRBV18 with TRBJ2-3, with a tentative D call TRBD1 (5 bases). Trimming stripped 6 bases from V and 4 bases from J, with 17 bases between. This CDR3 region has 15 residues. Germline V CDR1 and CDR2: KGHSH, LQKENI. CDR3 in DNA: TGTGCCAGCTCCCCGGGCACCCCCAGGGCAGATACGCAGTATTTT. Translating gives CASSPGTPRADTQYF.

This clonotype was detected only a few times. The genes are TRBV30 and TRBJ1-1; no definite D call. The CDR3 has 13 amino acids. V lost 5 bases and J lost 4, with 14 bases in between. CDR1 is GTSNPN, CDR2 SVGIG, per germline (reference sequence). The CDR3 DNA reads TGTGCCTGGGACCCTGGCGCGTCCACTGAAGCTTTCTTT. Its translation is CAWDPGASTEAFF.

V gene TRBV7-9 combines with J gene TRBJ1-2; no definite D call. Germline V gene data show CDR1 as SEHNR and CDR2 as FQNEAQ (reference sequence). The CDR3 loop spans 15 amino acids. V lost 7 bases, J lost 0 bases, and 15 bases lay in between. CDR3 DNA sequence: TGTGCCAGCACCCTGAGACTGGGGACTAACTATGGCTACACCTTC. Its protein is CASTLRLGTNYGYTF.